The rows below give T cell receptor beta chains drawn from one sample of a study of CXCR3-negative and CXCR3-positive naive CD8 T cells. TCRdb derives one entry per CDR3 protein from the 5' RACE reads, leaving out DNA. Reported are some 140,000 distinct CDR3 sequences; the ten largest clones contain 0.4% to 0.45%. Source material: naive CXCR3+ CD8+ T cells from blood. The source is a human donor in good health. Some clones in this sample may be carry-over from other donors' samples. Each CDR3 is given with its conserved first and last residue.

j_gene: TRBJ2-7; v_gene: TRBV29-1; len: 14; CDR3aa: CSVDYRDRVFEQYF
j_gene: TRBJ1-6; v_gene: TRBV5-5; len: 14; CDR3aa: CASSHDRRNSPLHF
j_gene: TRBJ2-7; v_gene: TRBV7-9; len: 13; CDR3aa: CASRRGQAYEQYF
j_gene: TRBJ2-5; v_gene: TRBV7-8; len: 14; CDR3aa: CATARGGGRETQYF
j_gene: TRBJ2-2; v_gene: TRBV29-1; len: 16; CDR3aa: CTGLVGGGANTGELFF
j_gene: TRBJ2-7; v_gene: TRBV12-3/TRBV12-4; len: 17; CDR3aa: CASSSGTGITSSYEQYF
j_gene: TRBJ2-7; v_gene: TRBV16; len: 14; CDR3aa: CASSQSGAQDEQYF
j_gene: TRBJ2-7; v_gene: TRBV28; len: 15; CDR3aa: CASSPGLAGEDEQYF
j_gene: TRBJ1-3; v_gene: TRBV9; len: 14; CDR3aa: CASSGDSAGNTIYF
j_gene: TRBJ2-5; v_gene: TRBV12-3/TRBV12-4; len: 15; CDR3aa: CASRSPIAVGETQYF
j_gene: TRBJ2-1; v_gene: TRBV10-3; len: 16; CDR3aa: CAISEGTGVRRDEQFF
j_gene: TRBJ2-7; v_gene: TRBV29-1; len: 11; CDR3aa: CSVTGPVEQYF
j_gene: TRBJ1-1; v_gene: TRBV28; len: 16; CDR3aa: CASSPSPLGIPTEAFF
j_gene: TRBJ2-7; v_gene: TRBV4-1; len: 15; CDR3aa: CASSQDFGRAYEQYF
j_gene: TRBJ2-2; v_gene: TRBV4-2; len: 14; CDR3aa: CASSQVMATGELFF
j_gene: TRBJ2-7; v_gene: TRBV2; len: 11; CDR3aa: CASRVSYEQYF
j_gene: TRBJ2-1; v_gene: TRBV9; len: 13; CDR3aa: CASSVRDWNEQFF
j_gene: TRBJ2-1; v_gene: TRBV6-6; len: 15; CDR3aa: CASSYLAGGQGEQFF
j_gene: TRBJ2-1; v_gene: TRBV5-6; len: 15; CDR3aa: CASRDTGTAYNEQFF
j_gene: TRBJ1-1; v_gene: TRBV14; len: 14; CDR3aa: CASEQGIEFTEAFF
j_gene: TRBJ1-1; v_gene: TRBV7-2; len: 11; CDR3aa: CASSLTEIAFF
j_gene: TRBJ2-1; v_gene: TRBV2; len: 15; CDR3aa: CASLFRESSYNEQFF
j_gene: TRBJ2-7; v_gene: TRBV29-1; len: 14; CDR3aa: CSVLGPDSSYEQYF
j_gene: TRBJ2-3; v_gene: TRBV5-5; len: 14; CDR3aa: CASSLAPGTDTQYF
j_gene: TRBJ2-7; v_gene: TRBV6-6; len: 15; CDR3aa: CASSYSSRAGYEQYF
j_gene: TRBJ2-5; v_gene: TRBV7-3; len: 13; CDR3aa: CASSLGSRETQYF
j_gene: TRBJ2-1; v_gene: TRBV7-9; len: 15; CDR3aa: CASSATGSSYNEQFF
j_gene: TRBJ2-3; v_gene: TRBV7-3; len: 16; CDR3aa: CASSLLAGGTTDTQYF
j_gene: TRBJ2-2; v_gene: TRBV4-1; len: 21; CDR3aa: CASSQIRSGTSGLGGTGELFF
j_gene: TRBJ1-5; v_gene: TRBV6-6; len: 14; CDR3aa: CASSYGTDNQPQHF
j_gene: TRBJ2-1; v_gene: TRBV20-1; len: 15; CDR3aa: CSATVSPEGHHEQFF
j_gene: TRBJ2-1; v_gene: TRBV29-1; len: 12; CDR3aa: CSVGDTDNEQFF
j_gene: TRBJ2-2; v_gene: TRBV2; len: 18; CDR3aa: CASSSTNSGSANTGELFF
j_gene: TRBJ2-7; v_gene: TRBV5-1; len: 14; CDR3aa: CASSLISSSYEQYF
j_gene: TRBJ2-1; v_gene: TRBV29-1; len: 12; CDR3aa: CSVVFSSDEQFF
j_gene: TRBJ2-2; v_gene: TRBV29-1; len: 15; CDR3aa: CSVEDWTGNTGELFF
j_gene: TRBJ2-5; v_gene: TRBV29-1; len: 12; CDR3aa: CSAGGNWETQYF
j_gene: TRBJ2-7; v_gene: TRBV5-1; len: 14; CDR3aa: CASSPYGGAYEQYF
j_gene: TRBJ2-7; v_gene: TRBV23-1; len: 15; CDR3aa: CASSREKAGGHEQYF
j_gene: TRBJ2-3; v_gene: TRBV6-5; len: 13; CDR3aa: CASSYSGPDTQYF
j_gene: TRBJ2-5; v_gene: TRBV16; len: 15; CDR3aa: CASSQFYVGGETQYF
j_gene: TRBJ2-7; v_gene: TRBV13; len: 19; CDR3aa: CASSLVSSTAATNNYEQYF
j_gene: TRBJ1-5; v_gene: TRBV5-5; len: 14; CDR3aa: CASSLGQDPWPQHF
j_gene: TRBJ2-1; v_gene: TRBV7-9; len: 11; CDR3aa: CASSFEGEQFF
j_gene: TRBJ2-5; v_gene: TRBV14; len: 14; CDR3aa: CASSQDQILETQYF
j_gene: TRBJ2-7; v_gene: TRBV27; len: 15; CDR3aa: CASRPTSGGVYEQYF
j_gene: TRBJ2-5; v_gene: TRBV5-6; len: 16; CDR3aa: CASSLKGRGRQETQYF
j_gene: TRBJ1-4; v_gene: TRBV12-3/TRBV12-4; len: 15; CDR3aa: CASSTGTGANEKLFF